This TCR beta chain was recorded in a study of molecular identifiers for immune sequencing clone quantification. This clonotype was counted many times. CDR1 DFQATT and CDR2 SNEGSKA come from the germline V gene (reference sequence). The CDR3 is 14 amino acids. Trimming pared 6 bases from V and 4 bases from J, leaving 17 bases between. Sorting defined naive CD8 T cells as CD8+CD4-CCR7+CD45RA+. TCRdb processed the PCR reads anew with MiXCR; each CDR3 protein has one entry. Here the sample spans around 480,000 distinct CDR3 sequences, around 23% being singletons. Source material: naive CD8+ T cells from blood, with Jurkat cell RNA spiked in. Subset noted: FACS-sorted CD8+CD4-CCR7+CD45RA+ naive T cells. This clonotype was sampled from a human donor in good health. Some libraries in this study had Jurkat cell RNA spiked in. The J gene is TRBJ2-3, the V gene TRBV20-1; D gene ambiguous. CDR3 sequence: CSAPNRGGSDTQYF. CDR3 sequence (DNA): TGCAGTGCCCCCAATCGCGGTGGATCAGATACGCAGTATTTT.